Presented here are 5 T cell receptor beta chains from one specimen sequenced in a study of T cell responses to AZD1222 COVID-19 vaccine. Sequenced by immunoSEQ multiplex PCR; TCRdb stores in-frame clones only, minus some. The sample holds around 160,000 clones; 90% to 95% are singletons and the top ten take 0.9% to 1.2%. This specimen consisted of peripheral blood, obtained 28 days after the second AZD1222 dose. All receptors come from an adult who received the AZD1222 COVID-19 vaccine.

The chain combines TRBV3-1 (or the pseudogene TRBV3-2) with TRBJ2-1; D may be TRBD1 (5 bases). Trimming took 2 bases from V and 8 from J, leaving 10 bases between them. The CDR3 runs to 13 residues. Germline values: CDR1 LGHDT, CDR2 YNNKEL (reference sequence). The CDR3 region is CASSQQPGYEQFF. CDR3 in DNA: TGTGCCAGCAGCCAACAACCAGGGTATGAGCAGTTCTTC.

The rearrangement joins TRBV7-9 to TRBJ1-1; D gene uncertain. V shed 2 bases and J shed 1 base, with 11 bases lying between them. Germline lookup yields CDR1 SEHNR and CDR2 FQNEAQ (reference sequence). The CDR3 covers 15 residues. The CDR3 nucleotides are TGTGCCAGCAGCTTAAGTAGCATCGAGAACACTGAAGCTTTCTTT. Translated: CASSLSSIENTEAFF.

This clone has a handful of counts. The chain is built from TRBV29-1 and TRBJ1-2; D ambiguous. CDR3 length equals 12 residues. Trimming cost V 3 bases and J 5 bases, with 10 bases left between them. Per germline, CDR1 SQVTM and CDR2 ANQGSEA. Here the CDR3 reads CSVEIADYGYTF. CDR3 nucleotides: TGCAGCGTTGAGATAGCAGATTATGGCTACACCTTC.

The chain combines TRBV7-2 with TRBJ1-1; perhaps TRBD1 as D (5 bases). Germline V gives CDR1 SGHTA, CDR2 FQGNSA. Trimming shortened V by 6 bases and J by 1 base, and 9 bases separated the two germline ends. CDR3 length: 13 residues. CDR3 in DNA: TGTGCCAGCAGAAGAGACAGGAACACTGAAGCTTTCTTT. The encoded protein is CASRRDRNTEAFF. The full variable domain, rest sourced from reference TRBV7-2 and TRBJ1-1, is GAGVSQSPSNKVTEKGKDVELRCDPISGHTALYWYRQSLGQGLEFLIYFQGNSAPDKSGLPSDRFSAERTGGSVSTLTIQRTQQEDSAVYLCASRRDRNTEAFFGQGTRLTVV.

The genes are TRBV7-9 and TRBJ1-4; TRBD1 might be the D (5 bases). CDR3 length: 17 residues. CDR1 SEHNR and CDR2 FQNEAQ come from the germline V gene (reference sequence). V lost 4 bases and J lost 0, with 15 bases in between. The CDR3 DNA follows: TGTGCCAGCAGCTCATTCGACAGCGGTGCAACTAATGAAAAACTGTTTTTT. It encodes CASSSFDSGATNEKLFF. The complete variable domain, with remaining parts taken from reference TRBV7-9 and TRBJ1-4, reads DTGVSQNPRHKITKRGQNVTFRCDPISEHNRLYWYRQTLGQGPEFLTYFQNEAQLEKSRLLSDRFSAERPKGSFSTLEIQRTEQGDSAMYLCASSSFDSGATNEKLFFGSGTQLSVL.